This T cell receptor (beta chain) was captured by sequencing in a study of monozygotic twins with inflammatory bowel disease. Study outcomes and limitations: Twin pairs that were concordant did not differ from discordant pairs in repertoire similarity, possibly from limited power. It was in IBD patients that TCRbeta diversity (inverse Simpson) was lower than in healthy co-twins. Reduced clonotype sharing with other individuals was observed in IBD patients relative to healthy twins, especially with disease activity.

A word on this clonotype: Its antigen is not known.

The germline gives CDR1 LNHNV, CDR2 YYDKDF (reference sequence). CDR3 length equals 13 residues. TCRdb derives one entry per CDR3 protein from the 5' RACE reads, leaving out DNA. The specimen's table records a few hundred thousand distinct CDR3 sequences. Blood was drawn at over 2 ml per donor. J is TRBJ2-1 and V is TRBV15. The sequenced sample consisted of blood. The clonotype was recovered from a human donor with ulcerative colitis or Crohn's disease, or a healthy co-twin of an affected twin (not recorded which). The CDR3 is CATSRDLDNEQFF.